Described below is a single TCR beta chain sequence and its context. The antigen is unknown. The sample is drawn from a study of Ad26.COV2.S vaccination and SARS-CoV-2 variants. Looking at the study overall: Enrollment placed the donor in the COV1001 Ad26.COV2.S trial arm.

This sample's treatment: 15 to 20 received Ad26.COV2.S at low or high dose, single or two shots; a few received placebo; per-sample allocation not given. The investigators took samples on day 63 after the first vaccine or placebo injection. Study-wide findings and caveats: CD8+ and CD4+ T cells specific for spike reportedly responded with substantial breadth after vaccination. The study found similar non-spike TCR breadth in vaccine and placebo recipients. Those who received the vaccine showed greater spike-specific TCR breadth than those given placebo.

Germline V gene data show CDR1 as LNHNV and CDR2 as YYDKDF (reference sequence). V lost 2 bases to trimming and J lost 8 bases; unmatched junction nucleotides: 22. CDR3 length: 20 amino acids. Sequenced by immunoSEQ multiplex PCR; TCRdb stores in-frame clones only, minus some. The repertoire consists of 400,000 to 500,000 clones, with 89% occurring once and the leading ten covering about 2.5%. This chain uses TRBV15 with TRBJ2-1; 9 bases align to TRBD2. This specimen was peripheral blood, taken in a trial of Ad26.COV2.S vaccine versus placebo. The receptor comes from a person aged 18-65 years who received the Ad26.COV2.S COVID-19 vaccine or a placebo. CDR3 DNA sequence: TGTGCCACCAGCAGAACAACACTTTTGGATGGGCTAGCGGGATCCGATGAGCAGTTCTTC. This encodes CATSRTTLLDGLAGSDEQFF.